Below are 18 T cell receptor beta chains sequenced from a single sample in a study of T cell repertoires in cytomegalovirus infection. TCRdb re-derived calls from the reads in MiXCR, one entry per CDR3 protein. Among 680,000 or so distinct CDR3 sequences listed, approximately 33% were seen once. The antigens of these receptors remain unknown. The sequences come from cultured PBMCs, collected from culture after CMV antigen stimulation. Receptors originate from a human donor in good health (CMV status not recorded). Some clones in this sample may be carry-over from other donors' samples.

Written as DNA, the CDR3 is TGTGCCAGTAGTTCCCTGGGCAATGAAAAACTGTTTTTT. It yields the protein CASSSLGNEKLFF. The chain employs TRBV19 and TRBJ1-4; D gene uncertain. Trimming took 5 bases from V and 5 from J, leaving 9 bases between them. The CDR3 runs 13 residues. CDR1 is LNHDA and CDR2 is SQIVND in the germline V gene (reference sequence).

The chain combines TRBV12-3 or TRBV12-4 with TRBJ2-1; 10 bases line up with TRBD2. V shed 4 bases, J shed 11 bases, and the junction held 8 bases outside the gene matches. The CDR3 runs to 14 residues. This chain's CDR3 is CASSYGLAGAKQFF. The CDR3 DNA sequence: TGTGCCAGCAGTTACGGGCTAGCGGGGGCTAAGCAGTTCTTC.

The sample holds a few counts of this clonotype. This chain connects TRBV7-9 to TRBJ2-3; D remains ambiguous. CDR1 SEHNR and CDR2 FQNEAQ come from the germline V gene (reference sequence). The CDR3 has 14 amino acids. The germline V and J ends were trimmed by 1 base and 6 bases, with 11 bases remaining between them. Here the CDR3 reads CASSLGLVADTQYF. The DNA for the CDR3 is TGTGCCAGCAGCTTAGGATTGGTGGCTGATACGCAGTATTTT.

V usage is TRBV7-9 and J usage is TRBJ1-1; TRBD1 agrees at 7 bases. V shed 8 bases, J shed 1 base, and the junction held 4 bases outside the gene matches. The CDR3 totals 13 residues. CDR1 and CDR2 (germline): SEHNR, FQNEAQ (reference sequence). The CDR3 sequence: CASGGQKNTEAFF. The CDR3 DNA reads TGTGCCAGCGGGGGACAGAAGAACACTGAAGCTTTCTTT.

This clonotype was counted ten times or more. The chain uses TRBV12-3 or TRBV12-4 and TRBJ1-3, with D perhaps matching TRBD1 (5 bases). The CDR3 runs 16 residues. The V gene lost 11 bases and the J gene lost 2 bases, with 22 bases spanning the gap. The CDR3 DNA reads as TGTGCCGCCGGGGGGTTGAGTGTGCGGGCTGGAAACACCATATATTTT. Translating it yields CAAGGLSVRAGNTIYF.

The rearrangement joins TRBV28 to TRBJ1-4; no firm D call. Germline V gene sequence: CDR1 MDHEN, CDR2 SYDVKM. This CDR3 contains 13 residues. V was pared by 6 bases and J by 8 bases, with 13 bases between. CDR3 amino acids: CASSSIRGEKLFF. As DNA, the CDR3 is TGTGCCAGCAGCTCCATCCGAGGGGAAAAACTGTTTTTT.

The sample holds a few counts of this clonotype. The chain uses TRBV7-2 and TRBJ1-3; 7 nucleotides line up with TRBD1. Germline V CDR1 and CDR2: SGHTA, FQGNSA. The CDR3 sequence is 16 residues long. Germline trimming cut 5 bases from V and 0 bases from J; bases unmatched to any gene: 7. This CDR3 reads CASSVGTASSGNTIYF. CDR3 sequence (DNA): TGTGCCAGCAGCGTCGGGACAGCGAGCTCTGGAAACACCATATATTTT.

The chain combines TRBV7-9 with TRBJ2-1; D unclear. The V gene's germline CDR1 is SEHNR and CDR2 FQNEAQ (reference sequence). The CDR3 is 11 residues long. The ends were cut back, 5 bases at V and 11 bases at J, with 10 bases in the middle. The chain's CDR3 is CASSVNRQQFF. Here the CDR3 DNA reads TGTGCCAGCAGCGTTAACCGACAGCAGTTCTTC.

This clonotype was seen a few times. This chain connects TRBV6-1 to TRBJ2-1; 15 nucleotides align to TRBD2. CDR3 length: 14 amino acids. Germline loops: CDR1 MNHNS, CDR2 SASEGT. J was trimmed by 9 bases and V by 6 bases; bases with no gene match: 3. CDR3 in amino acids: CASRRTSGRGEQFF. The DNA for the CDR3 is TGTGCCAGCAGAAGGACTAGCGGGAGGGGTGAGCAGTTCTTC.

This clonotype was seen a handful of times. J is TRBJ2-3 and V is TRBV10-3; 7 bases align to TRBD2. Germline CDR1 reads ENHRY; CDR2 reads SYGVKD. V was pared by 10 bases and J by 8 bases, with 18 bases of the junction left unmatched. The CDR3 consists of 15 residues. This chain's CDR3 is CATATSRTVLGTQYF. CDR3 DNA sequence: TGTGCCACCGCGACTAGCCGGACGGTGCTTGGTACGCAGTATTTT.

This clonotype has more than one count but fewer than ten. The V and J genes are TRBV11-2 and TRBJ2-5, with D perhaps matching TRBD1 (6 bases). The CDR3 contains 13 residues. CDR1 is SGHAT, CDR2 FQNNGV, per germline. V was pared by 8 bases and J by 2 bases, with 12 bases between. The CDR3 reads CASQGIAQETQYF. The CDR3 DNA reads as TGTGCCAGCCAGGGGATCGCACAAGAGACCCAGTACTTC.

The chain recombines TRBV7-9 with TRBJ2-3; weak D call: TRBD2 (6 bases). In germline, CDR1 is SEHNR, CDR2 FQNEAQ (reference sequence). Trimming removed 6 bases from V and 9 bases from J, with 22 bases in between. CDR3 size: 15 residues. In nucleotides, the CDR3 is TGTGCCAGCAGTCTTGCAGTTGGGGGGAAGGGGACGCAGTATTTT. It codes for CASSLAVGGKGTQYF.

This clonotype was seen many times. The rearrangement joins TRBV7-8 to TRBJ2-7; D is possibly TRBD1 (6 bases). The V end lost 10 bases, the J end lost 2 bases, and 9 bases lay between the germline ends. The germline gives CDR1 SGHVS, CDR2 FQNEAQ. CDR3 length: 11 residues. The CDR3 loop is CAIGQPYEQYF. In DNA, the CDR3 is TGTGCCATTGGACAGCCCTACGAGCAGTACTTC.

The rearrangement joins TRBV2 to TRBJ1-2; D might be TRBD1 (5 bases). The germline V and J ends were trimmed by 7 bases and 4 bases, with 13 bases remaining between them. The length of the CDR3 is 13 residues. From germline, CDR1 is SNHLY and CDR2 FYNNEI. The CDR3 loop is CASTEGNGYGYTF. The CDR3, as DNA: TGTGCCAGCACCGAGGGGAATGGCTATGGCTACACCTTC.

The rearrangement uses TRBV12-3 or TRBV12-4 and TRBJ1-1; D gene uncertain. The CDR3 extends over 13 amino acids. The germline V and J ends were trimmed by 3 bases and 7 bases, with 12 bases remaining between them. This chain's CDR3 is CASSFWQIGEAFF. In DNA, the CDR3 is TGTGCCAGCAGTTTTTGGCAGATTGGTGAAGCTTTCTTT.

The chain has TRBV18 and TRBJ2-1, with 13 positions matching TRBD2. Germline trimming cut 3 bases from V and 8 bases from J; bases unmatched to any gene: 10. Germline V gives CDR1 KGHSH, CDR2 LQKENI. The CDR3 has 17 residues. CDR3 residues: CASSPLRTSGRYDEQFF. The CDR3 DNA follows: TGTGCCAGCTCACCGTTACGGACTAGCGGGAGATACGATGAGCAGTTCTTC. The complete variable domain, with remaining parts taken from reference TRBV18 and TRBJ2-1, reads NAGVMQNPRHLVRRRGQEARLRCSPMKGHSHVYWYRQLPEEGLKFMVYLQKENIIDESGMPKERFSAEFPKEGPSILRIQQVVRGDSAAYFCASSPLRTSGRYDEQFFGPGTRLTVL.

The chain combines TRBV5-1 with TRBJ1-2; TRBD1 is a possible D gene (5 bases). Germline V gene data show CDR1 as SGHRS and CDR2 as YFSETQ. Trimming took 0 bases from V and 9 from J, leaving 12 bases between them. The CDR3 sequence is 13 residues long. This CDR3 is CASSLEGRSSYTF. Written as DNA, the CDR3 is TGCGCCAGCAGCTTGGAGGGACGCAGCAGCTACACCTTC.

This clonotype was recorded a few times. V gene TRBV20-1 combines with J gene TRBJ1-2; the D gene is possibly TRBD1 (6 bases). The germline V gene has CDR1 DFQATT and CDR2 SNEGSKA (reference sequence). Trimming removed 4 bases from V and 5 bases from J, with 11 bases in between. The CDR3 loop spans 12 amino acids. CDR3 sequence reads: CSAIRDIYGYTF. Written as DNA, the CDR3 is TGCAGTGCTATCCGGGACATTTATGGCTACACCTTC.